This T cell receptor (beta chain) was observed in a study of CD8 T cells in Susac syndrome. RNA, at roughly 0.45 to 1 ug, was reverse transcribed with random hexamers. TCRdb independently ran MiXCR on the immunoSEQ multiplex PCR reads; one entry per CDR3 protein. The sample shows approximately 190,000 distinct CDR3 sequences, 90% to 95% of them seen only once. Sequencing was done on a sample of CD4+ T cells from PBMCs. The TCR comes from a human donor in good health.

CDR3 bases: TGTGCCAGCAGCGTGCAGGGGCCCCTCGGACAGCCCCAGCATTTT. Amino acid sequence: CASSVQGPLGQPQHF. This chain uses TRBV28 with TRBJ1-5; TRBD1 might be the D (6 bases). The CDR3 is 15 amino acids. The V gene lost 6 bases and the J gene lost 7 bases, with 19 bases spanning the gap. Germline V gene sequence: CDR1 MDHEN, CDR2 SYDVKM.